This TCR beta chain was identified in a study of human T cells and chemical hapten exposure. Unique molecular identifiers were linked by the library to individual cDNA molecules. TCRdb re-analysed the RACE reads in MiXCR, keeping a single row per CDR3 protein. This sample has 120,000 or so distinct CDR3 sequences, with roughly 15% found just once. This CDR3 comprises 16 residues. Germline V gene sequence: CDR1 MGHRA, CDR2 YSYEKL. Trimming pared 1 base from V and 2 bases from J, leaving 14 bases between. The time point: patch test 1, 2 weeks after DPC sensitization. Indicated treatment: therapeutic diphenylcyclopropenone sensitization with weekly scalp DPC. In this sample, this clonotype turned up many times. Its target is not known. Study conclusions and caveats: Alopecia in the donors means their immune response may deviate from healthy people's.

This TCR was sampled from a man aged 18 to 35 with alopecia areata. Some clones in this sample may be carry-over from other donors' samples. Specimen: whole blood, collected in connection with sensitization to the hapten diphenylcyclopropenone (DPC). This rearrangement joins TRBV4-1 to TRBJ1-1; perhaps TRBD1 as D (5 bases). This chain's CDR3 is CASSQGPGQGNTEAFF. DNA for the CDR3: TGCGCCAGCAGCCAAGGGCCTGGGCAGGGCAACACTGAAGCTTTCTTT.